One and the same sample provided the 32 T cell receptor beta chains below, sequenced in a study of shared clonotypes between healthy human individuals. Assay: immunoSEQ multiplex PCR; the TCRdb copy retains only in-frame clones and omits some. The sample contains 400,000 to 550,000 clones, roughly 85% of which appear only once. The sequencing input was PBMCs. These receptors originate from a woman aged 40-49 years in good health. Some clones in this sample may be carry-over from other donors' samples.

This clone was counted once. This specimen includes other DNA sequences encoding the same CDR3. The chain is built from TRBV27 and TRBJ2-1; the match to TRBD2 covers 11 bases. The V segment lost 5 bases and the J segment 4 bases; nucleotides outside the gene matches: 1. Per germline, CDR1 MNHEY and CDR2 SMNVEV (reference sequence). This CDR3 contains 14 residues. The CDR3 region has the DNA TGTGCCAGCAGTCTAGCGGGAGGATACAATGAGCAGTTCTTC. Translation: CASSLAGGYNEQFF.

The rearrangement links TRBV7-2 to TRBJ2-2; 8 bases map to TRBD2. The V gene end was trimmed by 5 bases and the J gene end by 5 bases; junction bases not matched to a gene: 10. Germline V gives CDR1 SGHTA, CDR2 FQGNSA. This CDR3 contains 16 residues. DNA of the CDR3: TGTGCCAGCAGCCTCCCCGCCGGGAGGGGGACCGGGGAGCTGTTTTTT. It yields the protein CASSLPAGRGTGELFF.

V is TRBV4-1 and J is TRBJ1-5; TRBD1 aligns across 9 bases. CDR1 and CDR2 from the germline V gene are MGHRA and YSYEKL. The CDR3 has 16 residues. V lost 0 bases to trimming and J lost 8 bases; unmatched junction nucleotides: 8. The CDR3 protein is CASSQDLTGGRKPQHF. In DNA, the CDR3 is TGCGCCAGCAGCCAAGATCTAACAGGGGGCCGGAAGCCCCAGCATTTT.

This clone was counted between two and nine times. This chain joins TRBV19 and TRBJ2-5, with D possibly matching TRBD2 (6 bases). This CDR3 spans 15 amino acids. In germline, CDR1 is LNHDA, CDR2 SQIVND (reference sequence). Deletions cut 3 bases from V and 5 bases from J, with 16 bases between. The CDR3 coding sequence is TGTGCCAGTAGTATGGGCCTCGGGGGTCGGGAGACCCAGTACTTC. This encodes CASSMGLGGRETQYF.

The V gene is TRBV2, the J gene TRBJ1-2; 7 nucleotides align to TRBD1. After removal of 8 bases from V and 2 bases from J, the junction contained 5 bases not matched to a gene. In germline, CDR1 is SNHLY, CDR2 FYNNEI. This CDR3 region has 13 residues. CDR3: CASCGTENYGYTF. The CDR3 DNA reads as TGTGCCAGCTGCGGGACAGAGAACTATGGCTACACCTTC. Full variable domain (missing parts from reference TRBV2 and TRBJ1-2): EPEVTQTPSHQVTQMGQEVILRCVPISNHLYFYWYRQILGQKVEFLVSFYNNEISEKSEIFDDQFSVERPDGSNFTLKIRSTKLEDSAMYFCASCGTENYGYTFGSGTRLTVV.

This clone was seen just once. The genes are TRBV27 and TRBJ2-7, with 7 bases that match TRBD1. CDR1 is MNHEY, CDR2 SMNVEV, per germline (reference sequence). The CDR3 sequence is 14 residues long. Trimming removed 5 bases from V and 3 bases from J; junction bases left unmatched: 7. CDR3: CASSHRDSFYEQYF. The CDR3 bases are TGTGCCAGCAGTCACCGGGACAGCTTCTACGAGCAGTACTTC.

This sequence joins TRBV5-8 and TRBJ1-2; 7 bases are shared with TRBD1. Germline V gives CDR1 SGHTS, CDR2 YDEGEE. CDR3 length: 13 residues. The V gene end was trimmed by 3 bases and the J gene end by 6 bases; junction bases not matched to a gene: 5. The CDR3: CASSWTGLDGYTF. The DNA of the CDR3 is TGTGCCAGCAGCTGGACAGGTTTGGATGGCTACACCTTC.

The chain links TRBV19 to TRBJ2-7; 14 positions agree with TRBD2. Germline V gene sequence: CDR1 LNHDA, CDR2 SQIVND (reference sequence). This CDR3 region has 15 residues. Unmatched junction bases numbered 4, after V lost 4 bases and J lost 5 bases. The CDR3 sequence: CASSTGLAGGHEQYF. CDR3 in DNA: TGTGCCAGTAGTACTGGACTAGCGGGAGGCCACGAGCAGTACTTC.

The J gene is TRBJ2-3, the V gene TRBV5-4; TRBD2 aligns across 7 bases. J lost 3 bases, V lost 0 bases, and 7 bases had no gene match. This CDR3 has 16 amino acids. CDR1 SGHNT and CDR2 YYREEE come from the germline V gene (reference sequence). Here the CDR3 reads CASSLDVGGVTDTQYF. The CDR3 nucleotides read TGTGCCAGCAGCTTGGACGTGGGAGGGGTGACAGATACGCAGTATTTT.

The chain is built from TRBV7-2 and TRBJ1-1; D gene unclear. V dropped 5 bases and J dropped 0 bases, with 10 bases sitting between them. Germline CDR1 and CDR2: SGHTA and FQGNSA. CDR3 length: 14 residues. CDR3 nucleotide sequence: TGTGCCAGCAGCCGAAGTAACCTGAACACTGAAGCTTTCTTT. It yields the protein CASSRSNLNTEAFF. Full variable domain (remainder filled in from reference TRBV7-2 and TRBJ1-1): GAGVSQSPSNKVTEKGKDVELRCDPISGHTALYWYRQSLGQGLEFLIYFQGNSAPDKSGLPSDRFSAERTGGSVSTLTIQRTQQEDSAVYLCASSRSNLNTEAFFGQGTRLTVV.

The gene calls are TRBV5-6 and TRBJ2-7; D unresolved. The CDR3 is 13 amino acids. Germline V gives CDR1 SGHDT, CDR2 YYEEEE. Trimming removed 0 bases from V and 2 bases from J, with 6 bases in between. CDR3 sequence (DNA): TGTGCCAGCAGCTTGGATCTAGCCTACGAGCAGTACTTC. Amino acid sequence: CASSLDLAYEQYF. The complete variable domain, with remaining parts taken from reference TRBV5-6 and TRBJ2-7, reads DAGVTQSPTHLIKTRGQQVTLRCSPKSGHDTVSWYQQALGQGPQFIFQYYEEEERQRGNFPDRFSGHQFPNYSSELNVNALLLGDSALYLCASSLDLAYEQYFGPGTRLTVT.

This rearrangement joins TRBV11-2 to TRBJ1-2; D unclear. Trimming removed 1 base from V and 2 bases from J, with 5 bases in between. Germline values: CDR1 SGHAT, CDR2 FQNNGV. The CDR3 is made up of 13 amino acids. This CDR3 is CASSLGGNYGYTF. The DNA for the CDR3 is TGTGCCAGCAGCTTAGGTGGAAACTATGGCTACACCTTC.

The chain couples TRBV7-6 to TRBJ2-5; 9 positions agree with TRBD1. The CDR3 consists of 15 residues. The V and J ends lost 2 bases and 5 bases, in that order; junction bases with no gene match: 6. CDR1 and CDR2 from the germline V gene are SGHVS and FNYEAQ. CDR3 residues: CASSLRDRVWETQYF. CDR3 bases: TGTGCCAGCAGCTTAAGGGACAGGGTTTGGGAGACCCAGTACTTC.

V and J are TRBV6-5 and TRBJ1-2; a possible D gene is TRBD1 (5 bases). Germline assignment: CDR1 MNHEY and CDR2 SVGAGI. V lost 7 bases and J 8 bases, leaving 17 bases between the germline ends. This CDR3 contains 13 residues. CDR3 protein: CASTIGQGGGYTF. The CDR3 nucleotides read TGTGCCAGCACCATTGGGCAGGGAGGAGGCTACACCTTC.

The V and J genes are TRBV27 and TRBJ2-1; 11 positions agree with TRBD2. The CDR3 length is 18 residues. V lost 7 bases to trimming and J lost 0 bases; unmatched junction nucleotides: 11. Looked up from germline, CDR1 is MNHEY and CDR2 is SMNVEV (reference sequence). The CDR3 DNA follows: TGTGCCAGCACCGGGGGCCTTAGCGGGAGGGGCTCCTACAATGAGCAGTTCTTC. Residues: CASTGGLSGRGSYNEQFF.

The V and J genes are TRBV28 and TRBJ2-5; D is unclear. CDR1 MDHEN and CDR2 SYDVKM come from the germline V gene. Trimming pared 2 bases from V and 5 bases from J, leaving 12 bases between. The CDR3 is 14 amino acids. CDR3 region: CASSLKVGLETQYF. The CDR3, as DNA: TGTGCCAGCAGTTTAAAGGTGGGGTTGGAGACCCAGTACTTC.

V usage is TRBV10-3 and J usage is TRBJ1-2, with D maybe TRBD1 (5 bases). Between the trimmed V and J ends, which lost 11 bases and 6 bases, there was a span of 22 bases. From germline, CDR1 is ENHRY and CDR2 SYGVKD. The length of the CDR3 is 14 residues. CDR3 in amino acids: CALHPGPTSHGYTF. The CDR3 DNA reads TGTGCCCTACATCCGGGGCCTACTTCCCATGGCTACACCTTC.

This chain connects TRBV9 to TRBJ2-7; no clear D. Trimming left V 3 bases short and J 6 bases short, with 13 bases between. This CDR3 region has 13 residues. Germline CDR1 reads SGDLS; CDR2 reads YYNGEE. The CDR3 nucleotides read TGTGCCAGCAGCGCACTCGTCTACGGCGAGCAGTACTTC. It encodes CASSALVYGEQYF.

This chain joins TRBV7-9 and TRBJ1-3; a possible D gene is TRBD1 (5 bases). CDR1 and CDR2 (germline): SEHNR, FQNEAQ (reference sequence). The CDR3 has 14 amino acids. V was trimmed by 4 bases and J by 2 bases, leaving 9 bases between them. CDR3 sequence: CASSSPRAGNTIYF. CDR3 nucleotide sequence: TGTGCCAGCAGCTCCCCCAGGGCTGGAAACACCATATATTTT.

This clone has a single count. The chain couples TRBV6-1 to TRBJ2-7, with 8 nucleotides matching TRBD2. The CDR3 totals 14 residues. CDR1 and CDR2 (germline): MNHNS, SASEGT. V shed 5 bases and J 2 bases; nucleotides not matched to a gene: 5. The CDR3 bases are TGTGCCAGCAGTTTGGGACTAGAACCCTACGAGCAGTACTTC. This sequence encodes CASSLGLEPYEQYF.

This clone occurred once. The chain has TRBV30 and TRBJ1-1, with D perhaps TRBD1 (5 bases). This CDR3 spans 14 amino acids. Trimming took 2 bases from V and 1 from J, leaving 11 bases between them. Germline V CDR1 and CDR2: GTSNPN, SVGIG (reference sequence). The CDR3 bases are TGTGCCTGGAGTCGGCGGGGGGGGAACACTGAAGCTTTCTTT. Encoded protein: CAWSRRGGNTEAFF.

V usage is TRBV7-8 and J usage is TRBJ2-7; tentatively, D is TRBD1 (6 bases). The germline V gene has CDR1 SGHVS and CDR2 FQNEAQ. CDR3 length equals 15 residues. V lost 5 bases and J 4 bases, leaving 18 bases between the germline ends. The CDR3 loop reads CASSVTAQGSYEQYF. The DNA of the CDR3 is TGTGCCAGCAGCGTCACGGCCCAGGGGTCTTACGAGCAGTACTTC.

This clone came up a few times. This probably arose from a read error, given a far larger clone one base away. The chain joins TRBV2 to TRBJ2-7; 8 bases are a match to TRBD1. The germline V gene encodes CDR1 SNHLY and CDR2 FYNNEI. The CDR3 loop spans 14 amino acids. The CDR3 here is CASKQGGSSYGQYF. CDR3 DNA sequence: TGTGCCAGCAAACAGGGGGGTAGCTCCTACGGGCAGTACTTC.

The CDR3 coding sequence is TGTGCCAGCAGCTTCCGGGGGCAAATGAACACTGAAGCTTTCTTT. Amino acids: CASSFRGQMNTEAFF. The genes are TRBV11-3 and TRBJ1-1; D is possibly TRBD1 (6 bases). The CDR3 has 15 amino acids. V lost 3 bases, J lost 0 bases, and 11 bases lay in between. CDR1 is SGHNT and CDR2 is YENEEA in the germline V gene. The full variable domain, rest sourced from reference TRBV11-3 and TRBJ1-1, is EAGVVQSPRYKIIEKKQPVAFWCNPISGHNTLYWYLQNLGQGPELLIRYENEEAVDDSQLPKDRFSAERLKGVDSTLKIQPAELGDSAVYLCASSFRGQMNTEAFFGQGTRLTVV.

This clone has just a few counts. The gene calls are TRBV28 and TRBJ2-7; D gene unclear. This CDR3 has 13 amino acids. Per germline, CDR1 MDHEN and CDR2 SYDVKM. V was clipped by 5 bases and J by 6 bases, with 14 bases between them. CDR3 DNA sequence: TGTGCCAGCAGTGCCCCCGCGACGCGCGAGCAGTACTTC. Amino acids: CASSAPATREQYF.

The V gene is TRBV7-2, the J gene TRBJ2-7, with D possibly TRBD2 on 5 matching bases. This CDR3 has 14 amino acids. Germline lookup yields CDR1 SGHTA and CDR2 FQGNSA. The V and J ends lost 5 bases and 0 bases respectively, with 11 bases between them. The CDR3 DNA sequence: TGTGCCAGCAGCCGGGATTGGAGCTCCTACGAGCAGTACTTC. Its protein is CASSRDWSSYEQYF.

The V call is TRBV7-8, the J call TRBJ2-3; D remains unclear. The CDR3 is made up of 13 amino acids. From germline, CDR1 is SGHVS and CDR2 FQNEAQ. Trimming pared 1 base from V and 3 bases from J, leaving 5 bases between. Here the CDR3 DNA reads TGTGCCAGCAGCTTAGGCAGAACAGATACGCAGTATTTT. Its translation: CASSLGRTDTQYF.

The chain couples TRBV6-5 to TRBJ2-7, with a possible D match to TRBD2 (5 bases). The CDR3 has 14 amino acids. The germline V gene encodes CDR1 MNHEY and CDR2 SVGAGI. V lost 7 bases and J lost 1, with 14 bases in between. The CDR3 protein is CASTRTAVSYEQYF. The CDR3 nucleotides are TGTGCCAGCACCAGAACAGCGGTTTCCTACGAGCAGTACTTC.

This clone showed up many times. Different DNA sequences within this sample yield the same CDR3. J is TRBJ2-7 and V is TRBV28, with D hard to call. This CDR3 region has 11 residues. Trimming removed 3 bases at V and 3 bases at J, with 3 bases between. Germline loops: CDR1 MDHEN, CDR2 SYDVKM. This chain's CDR3 is CASSFFYEQYF. DNA of the CDR3: TGTGCCAGCAGTTTTTTCTACGAGCAGTACTTC.

The chain is built from TRBV4-1 and TRBJ2-7; the match to TRBD1 covers 8 bases. CDR3 size: 15 residues. The germline CDR1 and CDR2 sequences are MGHRA and YSYEKL. J lost 6 bases, V lost 5 bases, and 12 bases had no gene match. The CDR3 nucleotides are TGCGCCAGCAGCGCCACAGGGGGTGGGGTAGGCGAGCAGTACTTC. This gives the protein CASSATGGGVGEQYF.

The chain couples TRBV29-1 to TRBJ2-5; D is perhaps TRBD1 (6 bases). Germline values: CDR1 SQVTM, CDR2 ANQGSEA. Between the trimmed V and J ends, which lost 2 bases and 6 bases, there was a span of 13 bases. CDR3 length equals 13 residues. The CDR3 DNA sequence: TGCAGCGTTGAACAGGGGATGAGAAAGACCCAGTACTTC. This encodes CSVEQGMRKTQYF.

The CDR3 bases are TGTGCCAGCAGCCTAACTAGCGGGAGGAGGGATGAGCAGTTCTTC. Amino acid sequence: CASSLTSGRRDEQFF. The J gene is TRBJ2-1, the V gene TRBV5-8; 12 nucleotides agree with TRBD2. This CDR3 is built from 15 residues. Germline V CDR1 and CDR2: SGHTS, YDEGEE. Trimming removed 4 bases from V and 8 bases from J; junction bases left unmatched: 7.